This entry is about one T cell receptor beta chain. The sample carries other DNA sequences with the same CDR3. This sample is part of a study of blood T cell repertoires in COVID-19. The table came from immunoSEQ multiplex PCR; TCRdb's copy has only in-frame clones and leaves some out. The profile covers approximately 210,000 clones, with approximately 87% appearing a single time and approximately 2.6% taken by the ten largest. CDR3 length: 11 amino acids. V was pared by 3 bases and J by 8 bases, with 5 bases between. The source material was peripheral blood. This receptor was taken from an older woman with active or convalescent COVID-19. The rearrangement joins TRBV12-3 or TRBV12-4 to TRBJ2-1; D is unclear. CDR3 DNA sequence: TGTGCCAGCAGTTTCTTCGATGAGCAGTTCTTC. This sequence encodes CASSFFDEQFF.